The clone carrying this TCR beta chain has more than one count but fewer than ten. What it binds is unknown. The data derive from a study of T-cell memory formation after mild COVID-19. Whole-study results and caveats: Clonal second-wave expansions that peaked on day 37 had unconfirmed SARS-CoV-2 specificity. Cross-reactive memory appears to have joined, as suggested by some responding clones showing up in pre-infection memory.

TCRalpha and TCRbeta libraries used 5'RACE with constant-segment primers and UMIs. Via MiXCR, TCRdb re-called the 5' RACE reads, giving one row per CDR3 protein. Of 350,000 to 500,000 distinct CDR3 sequences listed, around a quarter are singletons. Germline CDR1 and CDR2: SGHAT and FQDESV (reference sequence). Between the trimmed V and J ends, which lost 5 bases and 0 bases, there was a span of 14 bases. The CDR3 has 16 amino acids. The chain uses TRBV11-1 and TRBJ1-3; D not resolved. This clonotype was sampled from an adult woman who had mild COVID-19 (a few samples of this study predate the infection). Cell type and time point are not known. The sequencing input was PBMCs or a T cell subset sorted from them (not recorded which). The CDR3 nucleotides read TGTGCCAGCAGCCTTTACCCGACGGTCTCTGGAAACACCATATATTTT. This translates into CASSLYPTVSGNTIYF.